One and the same sample provided the 9 T cell receptor beta chains below, sequenced in a study of post-analysis software for immune sequencing data. Notes on the study in general: There were five TRBV segments more frequent in patients than controls, and TRBV5-6, TRBV5-1 and TRBV20-1 were among them.

Their recognized antigens are unknown. Unique molecular identifiers were carried by the TCR beta cDNA libraries. TCRdb passed the PCR reads through MiXCR, listing each CDR3 protein once. The table lists about 820,000 distinct CDR3 sequences, about 57% of them singletons. The sample comprised blood. The receptors shown here come from a girl under 18 with multiple sclerosis.

CDR3 nucleotides: TGTGCCAGCAGTGAGACGCTGCGGCAGAAGTATAACAATGAGCAGTTCTTC. It translates to CASSETLRQKYNNEQFF. The rearrangement links TRBV6-4 to TRBJ2-1; D gene unclear. Germline lookup yields CDR1 MRHNA and CDR2 SNTAGT. Trimming removed 3 bases at V and 5 bases at J, with 20 bases between. CDR3 length: 17 amino acids.

V is TRBV20-1 and J is TRBJ1-2; 7 positions agree with TRBD1. CDR1 and CDR2 from the germline V gene are DFQATT and SNEGSKA (reference sequence). Trimming removed 3 bases from V and 3 bases from J; junction bases left unmatched: 13. This CDR3 is 16 amino acids long. The CDR3 spells CSASLPSPGGYYGYTF. CDR3 DNA sequence: TGCAGTGCTAGTCTTCCCAGCCCAGGGGGGTACTATGGCTACACCTTC.

The chain couples TRBV6-4 to TRBJ2-7; 7 nucleotides match TRBD2. V lost 6 bases and J lost 4; bases outside the gene matches: 12. Germline V gene sequence: CDR1 MRHNA, CDR2 SNTAGT. There are 15 residues in the CDR3. The CDR3: CASSVFAGEMYEQYF. For the CDR3, the DNA is TGTGCCAGCAGCGTCTTCGCGGGGGAAATGTACGAGCAGTACTTC.

The chain uses TRBV6-6 and TRBJ2-2, with D possibly being TRBD1 (8 bases). Trimming cost V 8 bases and J 7 bases, with 17 bases left between them. Germline CDR1 is MNHNY and CDR2 is SVGAGI (reference sequence). The CDR3 runs 14 residues. In DNA, the CDR3 is TGTGCCAGCGGGACTTACAGGGGGGGCGGGGAGCTGTTTTTT. Translation: CASGTYRGGGELFF.

Note on this clonotype: The CDR3 ends on some other residue instead of the conserved phenylalanine or tryptophan, so this is likely a read error. The chain combines TRBV27 with TRBJ2-6; TRBD1 matches at 9 bases. V lost 6 bases and J lost 1; bases outside the gene matches: 16. Germline CDR1 is MNHEY and CDR2 is SMNVEV (reference sequence). This CDR3 has 20 amino acids. The CDR3 protein is CASRPQLGDRVRSGANVLTV. For the CDR3, the DNA is TGTGCCAGCAGACCACAGCTCGGGGACAGGGTCCGTTCTGGGGCCAACGTCCTGACTGTC.

The J gene is TRBJ1-2, the V gene TRBV29-1, with 7 bases matching TRBD1. Germline V gives CDR1 SQVTM, CDR2 ANQGSEA. The CDR3 has 12 residues. J gave up 8 bases and V 0 bases, and 3 bases lay outside the gene matches. This CDR3 reads CSVEETGRGYTF. The CDR3 coding sequence is TGCAGCGTTGAAGAGACAGGGAGGGGCTACACCTTC.

This chain links TRBV12-3 or TRBV12-4 with TRBJ2-5, with 7 bases lining up with TRBD2. This CDR3 is 13 amino acids long. V was pared by 8 bases and J by 4 bases, with 7 bases of the junction left unmatched. The CDR3 nucleotides are TGTGCCAGCCTCCTCGGGGGGTCAGAGACCCAGTACTTC. Translating it yields CASLLGGSETQYF.

The rearrangement links TRBV3-1 to TRBJ2-5; TRBD2 matches at 8 bases. The CDR3 has 15 amino acids. The V and J ends lost 4 bases and 1 base, in that order; junction bases with no gene match: 5. The germline V gene has CDR1 LGHDT and CDR2 YNNKEL (reference sequence). The CDR3, as DNA: TGTGCCAGCAGCCCAATGACTAGCGCCCAAGAGACCCAGTACTTC. The encoded protein is CASSPMTSAQETQYF.

J is TRBJ2-4 and V is TRBV20-1; 8 nucleotides align to TRBD1. The tail of the sequence fits TRBJ2-7 better, so the J call may be wrong. Germline-derived CDR1 and CDR2 are DFQATT and SNEGSKA (reference sequence). The CDR3 has 15 residues. CDR3 sequence reads: CSARALTGEISEQYF. The CDR3, as DNA: TGCAGTGCTAGAGCCTTGACAGGGGAGATCTCCGAGCAGTACTTC.